This record covers a single T cell receptor beta chain. Trimming removed 1 base at V and 7 bases at J, with 10 bases between. CDR1 is LGHNT, CDR2 FRNRAP, per germline. This CDR3 spans 13 amino acids. The data were obtained in a study of blood T cell repertoires in COVID-19. TCRdb keeps only in-frame clones here, not all; method: immunoSEQ multiplex PCR. The table has approximately 50,000 clones, 80% to 90% seen once; the top ten hold under 35%. The sequence was collected from a man between 60 and 75 years old with COVID-19, enrolled during active disease. Sequencing was carried out using peripheral blood. The chain has TRBV12-5 and TRBJ1-1, with D uncertain. The CDR3 spells CASGLDRGNEAFF. The CDR3 DNA is TGTGCTAGTGGTTTGGACAGAGGGAATGAAGCTTTCTTT.